Below, 7 T cell receptor beta chains from the same sample are listed, as sequenced in a study of a mutant IDH1 vaccine in newly diagnosed glioma. Time point: week 47, end of study. A 20-mer mutant IDH1 peptide at 300 ug was injected subcutaneously with topical imiquimod. Profiling relied on immunoSEQ multiplex PCR, and the TCRdb table lists in-frame clones only, not all of them. This table holds approximately 84,000 clones, 75% to 85% found once. These TCRs' antigens remain unknown. This specimen consisted of PBMCs, obtained from a glioma patient whose treatment included an IDH1 peptide vaccine. These receptors came from a man aged 35-49 years with glioma.

The V call is TRBV6-6, the J call TRBJ2-7, with D tentatively TRBD2 (5 bases). The CDR3 sequence is 12 residues long. Germline values: CDR1 MNHNY, CDR2 SVGAGI (reference sequence). Deletions cut 5 bases from V and 9 bases from J, with 14 bases between. The CDR3 nucleotides are TGTGCCAGCAGTACCCTCGCTGAGGGGCAGTACTTC. This gives the protein CASSTLAEGQYF.

The chain couples TRBV5-6 to TRBJ1-2; D is uncertain. Trimming removed 4 bases from V and 8 bases from J, with 9 bases in between. CDR3 length: 11 residues. CDR1 SGHDT and CDR2 YYEEEE come from the germline V gene. This chain's CDR3 is CASSHADGYTF. CDR3 nucleotide sequence: TGTGCCAGCAGCCACGCAGACGGCTACACCTTC.

The V call is TRBV5-1, the J call TRBJ2-1; 10 nucleotides align to TRBD1. The V and J ends lost 0 bases and 6 bases, in that order; junction bases with no gene match: 6. Germline V gives CDR1 SGHRS, CDR2 YFSETQ. The CDR3 spans 16 residues. The CDR3 DNA follows: TGCGCCAGCAGCTTGGGGACCGGGACAGGGGCCAATGAGCAGTTCTTC. Amino acid sequence: CASSLGTGTGANEQFF.

CDR3 residues: CASSPPADREKYNEQFF. CDR3 nucleotides: TGTGCCAGCAGTCCCCCCGCGGACAGGGAAAAATACAATGAGCAGTTCTTC. This chain links TRBV27 with TRBJ2-1, with TRBD1 matching 8 bases. V was pared by 5 bases and J by 4 bases, with 13 bases of the junction left unmatched. Germline V gene data show CDR1 as MNHEY and CDR2 as SMNVEV (reference sequence). There are 17 residues in the CDR3.

The chain has TRBV4-2 and TRBJ2-7, with TRBD2 matching 11 bases. Germline V lookup: CDR1 LGHNA, CDR2 YNFKEQ. After removal of 7 bases from V and 3 bases from J, the junction contained 5 bases not matched to a gene. CDR3 size: 14 residues. The CDR3 sequence: CASTPGLADYEQYF. In DNA form, the CDR3 reads TGTGCCAGCACTCCGGGACTAGCGGACTACGAGCAGTACTTC.

This clone has only one observation. This rearrangement joins TRBV21-1 to TRBJ1-1. TRBV21-1 counts as a pseudogene. CDR3 size: 15 residues. CDR3 amino acids: CASSKSRGENTEAFF. Written as DNA, the CDR3 is TGTGCCAGCAGCAAAAGTCGGGGAGAGAACACTGAAGCTTTCTTT.

V usage is TRBV28 and J usage is TRBJ1-4; 7 positions match TRBD1. CDR1 MDHEN and CDR2 SYDVKM come from the germline V gene. The length of the CDR3 is 16 residues. The V gene end was trimmed by 4 bases and the J gene end by 4 bases; junction bases not matched to a gene: 9. The CDR3 here is CASSSLSTGINEKLFF. In DNA, the CDR3 is TGTGCCAGCAGTTCACTATCGACAGGGATTAATGAAAAACTGTTTTTT.